This TCR beta chain derives from a study of blood T cells in healthy people across ages (dated by TCRdb to the mid-2010s). For the wider study: In model experiments, template switching captured roughly one uniquely barcoded TCR beta cDNA molecule for every two T cells. The study measured age-related changes in TCR beta repertoire diversity using deep sequencing normalized with unique cDNA molecular identifiers. Four age groups were formed from the donors: young (average about 15 years), middle-aged (more than 35), aged (approximately 60) and long-lived (less than 85). To avoid experimental bias, donors of different ages were spread randomly across the sequencing lanes. For two donors (one aged 18 to 30 and one aged 80 or older), the study analyzed two additional independent replicas of 1 million unique cDNA reads from the same blood draw. The paper as a whole reports these results and caveats: A strong correlation was found between observed TCR beta diversity and the percentage of naive T cells measured by flow cytometry. Because the CMV infection status of the donors was unknown, age-related changes in expanded clonotypes may potentially have been confounded. Observed TCR beta diversity per million T cells fell roughly linearly with age, and a significant reduction was already apparent by age around 40. Bulk unsorted PBMC profiling prevented conclusive comparison of naive and antigen-experienced compartments. Estimates of total diversity based on one million sequenced T cells were considered lower bounds and underestimates. Compared with the aged group, more naive CD4+ T cells, fewer expanded clones and increased TCR diversity were shown by the long-lived group, suggesting age selection.

CDR3 length: 13 amino acids, cysteine to phenylalanine. Only the CDR3 part of the read is kept: 39 bases, read in frame from the first base. Here V drops 6 bases and J drops 5 bases, and the junction holds 4 bases not matched to any gene. Comments on this clonotype: Its target antigen remains unknown. No clone much larger than this one lies a single base away; base qualities are absent.

Donors were a few dozen systemically healthy Caucasian individuals from Russia aged roughly 6 to 100 years. Each donor gave ten milliliters of peripheral blood, collected into EDTA-treated Vacutainer tubes. Ficoll-Paque density-gradient centrifugation was used to isolate PBMCs, with at least 7 million per sample. Total RNA, at least 6 micrograms per sample, was extracted from PBMCs with Trizol reagent. Naive CD45RAhigh/CD27high T cell percentages were measured by flow cytometry on a PBMC aliquot from every donor. The protocol used for the library was 5' RACE. The sequencer was an Illumina HiSeq 2500. A second PCR of roughly 6 to 11 cycles was run with a J-beta primer mix and a sample-barcoded 5' primer. A template-switch 5' adaptor carrying 12 random nucleotides introduced a unique molecular identifier onto each TCR beta cDNA molecule. Each sample yielded at least 2.5 million CDR3-containing paired-end reads. All of the RNA was converted into first-strand cDNA using the Mint cDNA synthesis kit, with a TRBC-specific oligonucleotide serving as the primer. All cDNA was treated with uracil-DNA glycosylase and then went through a first 18-cycle PCR with the universal primers M1SS and BC2_uni_R. Per the authors' processing: Each sample was normalized by randomly selecting 1 million high-quality reads, each carrying a distinct molecular identifier. Reads sharing molecular identifiers were discarded rather than binned into consensus sequences. MiTCR, with a Q25 quality threshold and the strictest error-elimination algorithm, was used for CDR3 identification, clonotype clustering and error correction. A nonparametric unseen species model with Euler transformation was used to estimate lower-bound total TCR beta diversity. TCRdb's own reprocessing of the public reads used fastp at Q25 and MiXCR and kept productive beta chains. Each entry is one CDR3 protein sequence, shown with its most common DNA and genes. The V and J calls, along with clone size, are taken from TCRdb and not from the paper's own processing. Within this sample are roughly 800,000 distinct CDR3 sequences, with about 55% of them counted one time only. The ten largest clonotypes hold about two fifths of the sample.

Recombination joined TRBV12-3 or TRBV12-4 with TRBJ1-2, with 9 bases aligning to TRBD1. Source material: blood. This receptor was taken from an elderly man in good health. The DNA sequence is as follows: TGTGCCAGCAGGAGGACAGGGGCTTATGGCTACACCTTC. Its amino acids are CASRRTGAYGYTF.